This T cell receptor (beta chain) was observed in a study of cytomegalovirus exposure and HLA in healthy donors. Looking at the study overall: Out of about 179 million T cells, an earlier analysis found roughly 110 million unique TCR beta sequences in total.

On this clone: Its antigen is unidentified.

Notes on the study in general: Sequencing depth roughly uniform across donors was assumed in presence/absence analyses. Associated with cytomegalovirus, according to the listing, were some 150 TCR beta chains. Rare TCR sequences dominated, though some public TCRs recurred in many donors.

The PCR contained 60 Vbeta and 13 Jbeta primers. Data came from immunoSEQ multiplex PCR; TCRdb stores just in-frame clones and leaves some out. The table shows 120,000 to 150,000 clones, with around 84% occurring only once. The CDR3 is made up of 19 amino acids. Germline V CDR1 and CDR2: LNHDA, SQIVND (reference sequence). V lost 7 bases and J lost 3; bases outside the gene matches: 15. The sequenced material came from PBMCs. The genes are TRBV19 and TRBJ1-4; 12 nucleotides agree with TRBD1. The receptor's source is a man between 40 and 49 years old in good health and CMV-seropositive. CDR3 DNA: TGTGCCAGTACCCGGAGGGGACAGGGGGCCATCACGGCTAATGAAAAACTGTTTTTT. Amino acids: CASTRRGQGAITANEKLFF.